One TCR beta chain is described in this entry. Its antigen is not identified. The entry originates in a study of cytomegalovirus exposure and HLA in healthy donors. V lost 3 bases, J lost 6 bases, and 7 bases stayed unmatched. This CDR3 spans 16 amino acids. The germline CDR1 and CDR2 sequences are KGHSH and LQKENI. Findings of the study overall: HLA alleles were associated with fewer than 20,000 TCR beta sequences in a later analysis at 0.05 false discovery rate.

PCR involved 60 Vbeta and 13 Jbeta primers. TCRdb keeps only in-frame clones here, not all; method: immunoSEQ multiplex PCR. The sample yields hundreds of thousands of clones, over 80% seen once. The clonotype comes from a boy between 2 and 15 years old in good health and CMV-seronegative. The specimen was PBMCs. This chain uses TRBV18 with TRBJ1-5; TRBD1 matches at 11 bases. The chain's CDR3 is CASSPQDRGLGQPQHF. The CDR3, as DNA: TGTGCCAGCTCACCTCAGGACAGGGGGCTCGGTCAGCCCCAGCATTTT.